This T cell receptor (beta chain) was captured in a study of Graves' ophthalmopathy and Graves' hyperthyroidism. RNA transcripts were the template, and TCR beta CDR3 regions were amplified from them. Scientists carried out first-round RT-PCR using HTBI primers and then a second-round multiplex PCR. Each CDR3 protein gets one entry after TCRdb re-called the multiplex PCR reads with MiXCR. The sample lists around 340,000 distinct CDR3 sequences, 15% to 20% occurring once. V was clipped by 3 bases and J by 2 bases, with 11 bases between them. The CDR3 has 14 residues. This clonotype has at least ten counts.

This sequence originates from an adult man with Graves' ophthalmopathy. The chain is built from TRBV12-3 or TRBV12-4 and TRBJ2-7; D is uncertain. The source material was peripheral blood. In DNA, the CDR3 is TGTGCCAGCAGTTTCTTCCGCACCCCCTACGAGCAGTACTTC. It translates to CASSFFRTPYEQYF.